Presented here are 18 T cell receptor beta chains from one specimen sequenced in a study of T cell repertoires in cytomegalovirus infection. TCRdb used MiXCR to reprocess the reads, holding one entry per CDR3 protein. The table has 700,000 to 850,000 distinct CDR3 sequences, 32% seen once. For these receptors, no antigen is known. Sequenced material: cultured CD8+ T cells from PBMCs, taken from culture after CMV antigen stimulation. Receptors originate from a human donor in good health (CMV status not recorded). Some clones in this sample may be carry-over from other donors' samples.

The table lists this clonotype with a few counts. The CDR3 DNA reads as TGTGCCAGCAGCCCTCTCGCAAGCTCCTACAATGAGCAGTTCTTC. It yields the protein CASSPLASSYNEQFF. The chain links TRBV9 to TRBJ2-1; D gene ambiguous. The CDR3 totals 15 residues. CDR1 and CDR2 (germline): SGDLS, YYNGEE. Trimming removed 4 bases from V and 0 bases from J, with 11 bases in between.

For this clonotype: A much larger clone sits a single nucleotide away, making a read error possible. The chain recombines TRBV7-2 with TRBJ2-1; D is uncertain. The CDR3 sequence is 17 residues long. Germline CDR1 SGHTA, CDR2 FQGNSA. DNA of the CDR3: TGTGCCAACAGCCTTAACACGGCAGGTGAAGGAATTAATGAGCAGTTCTTC. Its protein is CANSLNTAGEGINEQFF.

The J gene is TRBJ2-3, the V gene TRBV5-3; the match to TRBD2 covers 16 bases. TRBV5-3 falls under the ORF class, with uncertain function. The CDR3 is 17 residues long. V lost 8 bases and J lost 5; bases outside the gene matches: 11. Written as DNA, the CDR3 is TGTGCCAGCAGCAAGGGACTAGCGGGGGGGTCTCAAGATACGCAGTATTTT. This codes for CASSKGLAGGSQDTQYF.

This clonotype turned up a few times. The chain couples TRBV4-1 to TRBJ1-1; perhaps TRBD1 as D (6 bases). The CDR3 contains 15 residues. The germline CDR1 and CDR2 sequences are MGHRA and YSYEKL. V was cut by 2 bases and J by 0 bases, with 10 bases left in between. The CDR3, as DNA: TGCGCCAGCAGCCAAAGCCGGGACATGAACACTGAAGCTTTCTTT. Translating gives CASSQSRDMNTEAFF.

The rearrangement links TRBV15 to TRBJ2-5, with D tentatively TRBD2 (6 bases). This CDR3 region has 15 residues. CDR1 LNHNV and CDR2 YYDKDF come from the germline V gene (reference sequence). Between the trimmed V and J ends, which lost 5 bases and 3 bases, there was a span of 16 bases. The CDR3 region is CATSVSLANKETQYF. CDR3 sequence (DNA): TGTGCCACCAGCGTGAGCCTAGCGAACAAAGAGACCCAGTACTTC. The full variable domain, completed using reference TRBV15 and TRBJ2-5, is DAMVIQNPRYQVTQFGKPVTLSCSQTLNHNVMYWYQQKSSQAPKLLFHYYDKDFNNEADTPDNFQSRRPNTSFCFLDIRSPGLGDTAMYLCATSVSLANKETQYFGPGTRLLVL.

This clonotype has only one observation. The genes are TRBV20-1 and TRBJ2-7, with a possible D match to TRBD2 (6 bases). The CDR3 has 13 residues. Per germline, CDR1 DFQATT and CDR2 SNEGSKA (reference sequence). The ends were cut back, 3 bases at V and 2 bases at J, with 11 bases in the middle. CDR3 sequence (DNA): TGCAGTGCTAGGGCCCAGCGGGCCTACGAGCAGTACTTC. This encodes CSARAQRAYEQYF.

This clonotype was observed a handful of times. CDR3 nucleotide sequence: TGTGCCAGCAGCGAAAAAAGGCGGATCTTGGGGATGGATGAGCAGTTCTTC. The encoded protein is CASSEKRRILGMDEQFF. This sequence joins TRBV4-2 and TRBJ2-1, with unresolved D. The CDR3 runs 17 residues. The ends were cut back, 5 bases at V and 8 bases at J, with 25 bases in the middle. Looked up from germline, CDR1 is LGHNA and CDR2 is YNFKEQ.

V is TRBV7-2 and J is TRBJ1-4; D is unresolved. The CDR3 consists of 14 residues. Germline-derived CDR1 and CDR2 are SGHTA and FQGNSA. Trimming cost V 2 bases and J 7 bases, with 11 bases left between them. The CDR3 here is CASSLTSRGEKLFF. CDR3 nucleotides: TGTGCCAGCAGCTTAACCTCCCGAGGTGAAAAACTGTTTTTT.

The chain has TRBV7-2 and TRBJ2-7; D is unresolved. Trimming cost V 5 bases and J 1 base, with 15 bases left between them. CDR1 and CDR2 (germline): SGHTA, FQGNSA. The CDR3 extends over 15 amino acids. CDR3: CASSQAPGFSYEQYF. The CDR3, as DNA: TGTGCCAGCAGCCAAGCGCCCGGGTTTTCCTACGAGCAGTACTTC.

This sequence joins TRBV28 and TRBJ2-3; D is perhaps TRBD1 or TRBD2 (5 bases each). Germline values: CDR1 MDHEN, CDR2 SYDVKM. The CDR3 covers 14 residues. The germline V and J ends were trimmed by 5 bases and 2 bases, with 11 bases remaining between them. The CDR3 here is CASSPGRFTDTQYF. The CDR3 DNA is TGTGCCAGCAGTCCGGGACGGTTCACAGATACGCAGTATTTT.

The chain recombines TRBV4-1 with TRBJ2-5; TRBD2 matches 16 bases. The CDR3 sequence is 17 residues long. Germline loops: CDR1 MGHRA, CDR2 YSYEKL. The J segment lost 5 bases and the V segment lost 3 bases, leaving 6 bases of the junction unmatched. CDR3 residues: CASSQGLAGGPWETQYF. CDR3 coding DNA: TGCGCCAGCAGCCAGGGACTAGCGGGGGGGCCCTGGGAGACCCAGTACTTC.

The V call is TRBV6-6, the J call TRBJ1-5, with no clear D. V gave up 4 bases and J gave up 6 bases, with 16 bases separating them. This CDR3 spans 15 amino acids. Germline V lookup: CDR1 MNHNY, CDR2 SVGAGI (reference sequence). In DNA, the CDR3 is TGTGCCAGCAGTTCCCCGGAAGGGTTGGGTCAGCCCCAGCATTTT. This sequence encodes CASSSPEGLGQPQHF.

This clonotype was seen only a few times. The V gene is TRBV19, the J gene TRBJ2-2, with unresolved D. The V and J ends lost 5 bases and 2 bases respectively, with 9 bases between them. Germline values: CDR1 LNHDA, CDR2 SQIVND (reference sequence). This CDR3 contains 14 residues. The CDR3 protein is CASSPEVNTGELFF. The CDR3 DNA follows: TGTGCCAGTAGTCCAGAGGTTAACACCGGGGAGCTGTTTTTT.

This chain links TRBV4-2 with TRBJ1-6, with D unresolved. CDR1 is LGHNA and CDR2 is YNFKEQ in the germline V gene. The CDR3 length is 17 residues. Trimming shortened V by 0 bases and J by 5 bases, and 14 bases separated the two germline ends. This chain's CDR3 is CASSQEPSQNHNSPLHF. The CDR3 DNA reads TGTGCCAGCAGCCAAGAACCGTCCCAGAACCATAATTCACCCCTCCACTTT.

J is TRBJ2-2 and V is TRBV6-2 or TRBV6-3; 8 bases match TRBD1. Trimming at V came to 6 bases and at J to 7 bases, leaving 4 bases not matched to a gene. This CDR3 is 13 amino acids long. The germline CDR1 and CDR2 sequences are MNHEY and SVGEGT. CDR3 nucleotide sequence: TGTGCCAGCAGCCAGGGGGCGGACGGGGAGCTGTTTTTT. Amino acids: CASSQGADGELFF.

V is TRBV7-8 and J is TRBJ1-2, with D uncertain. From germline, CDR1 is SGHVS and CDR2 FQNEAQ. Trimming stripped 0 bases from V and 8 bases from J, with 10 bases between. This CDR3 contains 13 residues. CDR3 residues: CASSLAAPQGYTF. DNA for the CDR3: TGTGCCAGCAGCTTAGCGGCCCCCCAAGGCTACACCTTC. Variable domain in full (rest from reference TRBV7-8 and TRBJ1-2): GAGVSQSPRYKVAKRGQDVALRCDPISGHVSLFWYQQALGQGPEFLTYFQNEAQLDKSGLPSDRFFAERPEGSVSTLKIQRTQQEDSAVYLCASSLAAPQGYTFGSGTRLTVV.

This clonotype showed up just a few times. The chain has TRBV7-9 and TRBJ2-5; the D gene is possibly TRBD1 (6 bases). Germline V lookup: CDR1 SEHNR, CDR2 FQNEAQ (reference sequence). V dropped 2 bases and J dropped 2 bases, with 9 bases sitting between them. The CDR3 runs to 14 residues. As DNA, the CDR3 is TGTGCCAGCAGCTTACTGGGGGCTCAAGAGACCCAGTACTTC. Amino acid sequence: CASSLLGAQETQYF.

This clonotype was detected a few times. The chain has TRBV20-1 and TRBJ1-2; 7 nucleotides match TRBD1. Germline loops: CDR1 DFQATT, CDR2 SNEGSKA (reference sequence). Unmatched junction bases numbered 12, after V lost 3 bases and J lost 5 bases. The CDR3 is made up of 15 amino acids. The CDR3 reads CSARGPRGRGYGYTF. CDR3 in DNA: TGCAGTGCTAGGGGACCGAGGGGGCGAGGATATGGCTACACCTTC.